There are many counts of the clone carrying this TCR beta chain. Amplified regions were TCR beta CDR3 sequences from RNA transcripts. In the first-round RT-PCR of the TCR CDR3, the HTBI primer set was used. TCRdb re-called the multiplex PCR reads through MiXCR, storing one row per CDR3 protein. Of around 200,000 distinct CDR3 sequences in the sample, about a sixth were seen once. The data derive from a study of T cells in Graves' hyperthyroidism and ophthalmopathy. Sequences were obtained from blood. The source is a woman between 50 and 59 years old with Graves' hyperthyroidism.

The CDR3 DNA is TGCAGTGCTAGGGACAGGAGGACGGGTTTCGAGCAGTACTTC. Its protein is CSARDRRTGFEQYF. The V gene is TRBV20-1, the J gene TRBJ2-7; 7 bases map to TRBD1. This CDR3 contains 14 residues. Germline assignment: CDR1 DFQATT and CDR2 SNEGSKA (reference sequence). After removal of 3 bases from V and 6 bases from J, the junction contained 11 bases not matched to a gene.